One TCR beta chain is described in this entry. Its antigen is not known. This specimen comes from a study of OX40 agonist ivuxolimab in advanced cancers. The wider study: Ivuxolimab, an agonist antibody against OX40 (CD134), was given to patients.

Using immunoSEQ multiplex PCR, the repertoire was profiled, and TCRdb retains in-frame clones only, with some absent. The table has 40,000 or so clones, 80% to 90% seen once. Regarding the study as a whole: The mean number of expanded clones was higher in CD8+ T cells than in CD4+.

Germline V CDR1 and CDR2: MNHEY, SMNVEV (reference sequence). Trimming took off 7 bases at V and 6 bases at J, with 19 bases between the two ends. The CDR3 covers 15 residues. The chain is built from TRBV27 and TRBJ2-1; a weak D match, TRBD2 (8 bases). Specimen: CD4+ or CD8+ T cells sorted from blood, collected in a trial of the OX40 agonist ivuxolimab. The source of this sequence is an adult with an advanced solid tumor such as melanoma, head and neck, liver or kidney cancer. CDR3 protein: CASKNGRGLTNEQFF. Written as DNA, the CDR3 is TGTGCCAGCAAAAACGGGAGGGGGCTTACCAATGAGCAGTTCTTC.